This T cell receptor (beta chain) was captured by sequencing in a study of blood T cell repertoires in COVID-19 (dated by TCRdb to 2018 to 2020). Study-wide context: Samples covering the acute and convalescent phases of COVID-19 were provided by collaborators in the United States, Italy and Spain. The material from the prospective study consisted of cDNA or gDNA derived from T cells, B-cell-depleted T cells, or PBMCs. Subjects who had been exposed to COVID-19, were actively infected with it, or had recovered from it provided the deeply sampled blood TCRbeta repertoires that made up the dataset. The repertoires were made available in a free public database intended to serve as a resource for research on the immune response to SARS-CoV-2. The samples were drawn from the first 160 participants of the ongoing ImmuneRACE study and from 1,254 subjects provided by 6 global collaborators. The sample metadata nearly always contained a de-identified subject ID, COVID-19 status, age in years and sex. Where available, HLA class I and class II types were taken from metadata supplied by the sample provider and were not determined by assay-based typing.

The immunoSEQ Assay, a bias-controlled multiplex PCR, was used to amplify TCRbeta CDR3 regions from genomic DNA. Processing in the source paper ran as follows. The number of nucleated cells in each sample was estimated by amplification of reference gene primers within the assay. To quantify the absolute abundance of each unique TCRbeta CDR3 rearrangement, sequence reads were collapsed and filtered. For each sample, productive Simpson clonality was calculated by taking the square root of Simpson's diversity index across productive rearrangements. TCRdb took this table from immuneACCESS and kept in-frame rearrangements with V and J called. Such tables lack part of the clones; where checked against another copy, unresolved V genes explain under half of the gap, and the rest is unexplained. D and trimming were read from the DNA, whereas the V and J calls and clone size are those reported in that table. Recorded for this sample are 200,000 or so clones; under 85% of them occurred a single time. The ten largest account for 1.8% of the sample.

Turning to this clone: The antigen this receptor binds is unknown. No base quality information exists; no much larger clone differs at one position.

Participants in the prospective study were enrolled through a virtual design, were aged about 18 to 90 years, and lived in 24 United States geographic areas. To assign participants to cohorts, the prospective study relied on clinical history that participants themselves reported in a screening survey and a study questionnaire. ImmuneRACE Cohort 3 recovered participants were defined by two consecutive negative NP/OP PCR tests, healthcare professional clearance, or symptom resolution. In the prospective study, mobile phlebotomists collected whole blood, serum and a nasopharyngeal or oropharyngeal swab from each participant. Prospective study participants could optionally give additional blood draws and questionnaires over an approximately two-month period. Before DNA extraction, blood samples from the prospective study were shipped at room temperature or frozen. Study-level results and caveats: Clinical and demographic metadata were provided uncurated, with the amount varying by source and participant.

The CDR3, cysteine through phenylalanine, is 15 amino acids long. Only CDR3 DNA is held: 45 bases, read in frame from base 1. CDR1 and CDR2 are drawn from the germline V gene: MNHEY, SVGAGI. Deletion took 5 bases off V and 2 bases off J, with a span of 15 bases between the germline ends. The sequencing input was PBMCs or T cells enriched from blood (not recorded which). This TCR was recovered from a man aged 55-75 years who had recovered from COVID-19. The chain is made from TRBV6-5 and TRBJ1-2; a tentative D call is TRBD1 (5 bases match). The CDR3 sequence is CASSQKQESNYGYTF. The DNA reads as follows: TGTGCCAGCAGTCAAAAACAGGAATCGAACTATGGCTACACCTTC.